The next 22 T cell receptor beta chains were all read from a single sample in a study of T cells after yellow fever vaccination. MiXCR, run by TCRdb on the 5' RACE reads, gives a single entry per CDR3 protein. The table shows approximately 90,000 distinct CDR3 sequences, with 5.8% occurring only once. This material consisted of CD8+ T cells sorted from PBMCs, taken 10 days after the yellow fever booster vaccination. Every receptor here comes from a man aged 18 to 29 who received the YFV17D yellow fever vaccine.

The rearrangement joins TRBV7-2 to TRBJ2-3; no definite D call. V lost 0 bases and J 1 base, leaving 11 bases between the germline ends. The CDR3 is 16 amino acids. Germline V gene data show CDR1 as SGHTA and CDR2 as FQGNSA. The CDR3 DNA reads TGTGCCAGCAGCTTAGCGGGATCGCTTGGCACAGATACGCAGTATTTT. Amino acids: CASSLAGSLGTDTQYF.

This clonotype was detected a few times. The V call is TRBV5-1, the J call TRBJ2-1, with 7 positions matching TRBD1. The V gene's germline CDR1 is SGHRS and CDR2 YFSETQ. Unmatched junction bases numbered 8, after V lost 4 bases and J lost 10 bases. The CDR3 has 13 residues. CDR3 bases: TGCGCCAGCAGCGCACTACAGGGGAAAGAGCAGTTCTTC. Protein product: CASSALQGKEQFF.

In its sample, this clonotype was seen many times. The V and J genes are TRBV6-6 and TRBJ2-1, with D possibly matching TRBD1 (6 bases). The germline V gene has CDR1 MNHNY and CDR2 SVGAGI (reference sequence). The CDR3 contains 17 residues. V dropped 5 bases and J dropped 7 bases, with 24 bases sitting between them. Here the CDR3 DNA reads TGTGCCAGCAGTCTTAGAAACAGGGCCGCAAGTGAGAATGAGCAGTTCTTC. Translation gives CASSLRNRAASENEQFF.

J is TRBJ2-7 and V is TRBV7-8; D is perhaps TRBD1 or TRBD2 (5 bases each). Germline V gives CDR1 SGHVS, CDR2 FQNEAQ. Trimming removed 8 bases at V and 7 bases at J, with 18 bases between. This CDR3 is 13 amino acids long. The DNA for the CDR3 is TGTGCCAGCGAGAGGGACCGTTATCGGGAGCAGTACTTC. Translated, it gives CASERDRYREQYF.

This clonotype was detected only a few times. The CDR3 loop is CASSYQGDDGYTF. CDR3 nucleotides: TGTGCCAGCAGTTATCAAGGGGATGATGGCTACACCTTC. The J gene is TRBJ1-2, the V gene TRBV6-5; D is possibly TRBD1 (5 bases). V gave up 3 bases and J gave up 6 bases, with 11 bases separating them. In germline, CDR1 is MNHEY, CDR2 SVGAGI. This CDR3 has 13 residues.

This chain connects TRBV18 to TRBJ2-7, with 9 bases matching TRBD1. CDR1 and CDR2 (germline): KGHSH, LQKENI. J lost 5 bases, V lost 5 bases, and 7 bases had no gene match. The CDR3 extends over 14 amino acids. The CDR3, as DNA: TGTGCCAGCTCAGAGACAGGGGGGGGAGACGAGCAGTACTTC. It yields the protein CASSETGGGDEQYF.

This clonotype showed up many times. V gene TRBV6-2 or TRBV6-3 combines with J gene TRBJ2-2; D is ambiguous. V was clipped by 4 bases and J by 7 bases, with 10 bases between them. The CDR3 covers 13 residues. Germline V lookup: CDR1 MNHEY, CDR2 SVGEGT. The CDR3 spells CASSSLFGGELFF. The CDR3 DNA reads as TGTGCCAGCAGTTCCCTCTTCGGCGGGGAGCTGTTTTTT.

The V and J genes are TRBV12-3 or TRBV12-4 and TRBJ2-5, with D possibly matching TRBD1 (6 bases). The CDR3 runs 14 residues. V lost 6 bases and J 2 bases, leaving 13 bases between the germline ends. In nucleotides, the CDR3 is TGTGCCAGCAGGCCAGGGGTTTCTCAAGAGACCCAGTACTTC. As protein: CASRPGVSQETQYF.

This clonotype appeared a few times. J is TRBJ2-2 and V is TRBV9; possible D gene TRBD1, 5 bases. CDR1 is SGDLS and CDR2 is YYNGEE in the germline V gene. V lost 4 bases and J lost 5, with 15 bases in between. The CDR3 consists of 15 residues. In DNA, the CDR3 is TGTGCCAGCAGCAAAACCTTCTCAGGGACCGGGGAGCTGTTTTTT. This sequence encodes CASSKTFSGTGELFF.

The rearrangement uses TRBV9 and TRBJ2-7, with no clear D. Germline V gene data show CDR1 as SGDLS and CDR2 as YYNGEE. Between the trimmed V and J ends, which lost 0 bases and 2 bases, there was a span of 12 bases. This CDR3 spans 15 amino acids. The DNA of the CDR3 is TGTGCCAGCAGCGTAGGCGCGGCAGCCACCTACGAGCAGTACTTC. Protein sequence: CASSVGAAATYEQYF.

There are a few counts of this clonotype. A much more abundant neighbour one base away suggests this may be a read error. The V and J genes are TRBV6-5 and TRBJ2-7; 11 positions match TRBD1. Trimming took 6 bases from V and 3 from J; bases not matched to a gene: 4. The CDR3 contains 14 residues. Germline assignment: CDR1 MNHEY and CDR2 SVGAGI. The chain's CDR3 is CASSTGTGGYEQYF. DNA of the CDR3: TGTGCCAGCAGCACCGGGACAGGGGGCTACGAGCAGTACTTC.

This clonotype was counted at least ten times. V usage is TRBV4-2 and J usage is TRBJ2-5, with a tentative D call TRBD2 (6 bases). V was clipped by 3 bases and J by 0 bases, with 14 bases between them. CDR1 and CDR2 from the germline V gene are LGHNA and YNFKEQ. The CDR3 runs 16 residues. The CDR3 bases are TGTGCCAGCAGCCAGGTGGCGGGGTCGTACCAAGAGACCCAGTACTTC. This gives the protein CASSQVAGSYQETQYF.

This clonotype has a handful of counts. The genes are TRBV5-1 and TRBJ2-2; 9 bases are shared with TRBD1. Per the germline V gene, CDR1 is SGHRS and CDR2 is YFSETQ. The J segment lost 3 bases and the V segment lost 0 bases, leaving 0 bases of the junction unmatched. The CDR3 is 15 amino acids. This chain's CDR3 is CASSLGQGDTGELFF. The CDR3 coding sequence is TGCGCCAGCAGCTTGGGACAGGGGGACACCGGGGAGCTGTTTTTT.

The rearrangement uses TRBV2 and TRBJ2-1, with D unresolved. Germline-derived CDR1 and CDR2 are SNHLY and FYNNEI. This CDR3 region has 15 residues. V was clipped by 3 bases and J by 0 bases, with 9 bases between them. CDR3 in amino acids: CASSDVKSSYNEQFF. The CDR3, as DNA: TGTGCCAGCAGTGACGTGAAAAGCTCCTACAATGAGCAGTTCTTC.

This clonotype was found many times. The chain uses TRBV10-2 and TRBJ2-2, with D hard to call. Germline V gene data show CDR1 as WSHSY and CDR2 as SAAADI. The CDR3 extends over 15 amino acids. V lost 1 base to trimming and J lost 1 base, with 7 bases between them. CDR3 amino acids: CASSELLRNTGELFF. In nucleotides, the CDR3 is TGCGCCAGCAGTGAGTTGCTCAGGAACACCGGGGAGCTGTTTTTT.

This clonotype was counted between two and nine times. The rearrangement uses TRBV19 and TRBJ1-1, with 8 bases identical to TRBD1. This CDR3 comprises 15 residues. V dropped 3 bases and J dropped 3; count of bases not matched to a gene: 6. Germline lookup yields CDR1 LNHDA and CDR2 SQIVND (reference sequence). CDR3 residues: CASSMIQGADTEAFF. For the CDR3, the DNA is TGTGCCAGTAGTATGATTCAGGGGGCGGACACTGAAGCTTTCTTT.

The chain is built from TRBV20-1 and TRBJ2-3; tentative D call: TRBD1 (6 bases). V gave up 5 bases and J gave up 3 bases, with 18 bases separating them. This CDR3 spans 15 amino acids. Germline CDR1 reads DFQATT; CDR2 reads SNEGSKA (reference sequence). CDR3 DNA: TGCAGTGCTGCTCCTAGCTTTAGGGGGACAGATACGCAGTATTTT. It translates to CSAAPSFRGTDTQYF.

This clonotype was seen many times. This chain links TRBV6-2 or TRBV6-3 with TRBJ1-6; weak D call: TRBD1 (6 bases). Germline V CDR1 and CDR2: MNHEY, SVGEGT. The CDR3 runs to 15 residues. Between the trimmed V and J ends, which lost 0 bases and 7 bases, there was a span of 10 bases. CDR3 nucleotide sequence: TGTGCCAGCAGTTACTCGGGGGCGGACAATTCACCCCTCCACTTT. The encoded protein is CASSYSGADNSPLHF.

The chain has TRBV15 and TRBJ1-2; no clear D. Trimming stripped 2 bases from V and 3 bases from J, with 4 bases between. The V gene's germline CDR1 is LNHNV and CDR2 YYDKDF (reference sequence). This CDR3 region has 12 residues. The chain's CDR3 is CATSRNDYGYTF. CDR3 bases: TGTGCCACCAGCAGAAATGACTATGGCTACACCTTC. Using reference TRBV15 and TRBJ1-2 for the parts outside the CDR3, the full variable domain is DAMVIQNPRYQVTQFGKPVTLSCSQTLNHNVMYWYQQKSSQAPKLLFHYYDKDFNNEADTPDNFQSRRPNTSFCFLDIRSPGLGDTAMYLCATSRNDYGYTFGSGTRLTVV.

The chain recombines TRBV7-2 with TRBJ2-1; possible D gene TRBD2, 6 bases. CDR1 and CDR2 from the germline V gene are SGHTA and FQGNSA. This CDR3 has 16 residues. Deletions cut 0 bases from V and 4 bases from J, with 13 bases between. The DNA of the CDR3 is TGTGCCAGCAGCTTAGCGGGGGACTGGCGATACAATGAGCAGTTCTTC. Amino acids: CASSLAGDWRYNEQFF.

The CDR3 DNA reads TGTGCCAGCAGTGGGGACAAAGGGAGCGAGCAGTACGTC. Translated: CASSGDKGSEQYV. The chain joins TRBV27 to TRBJ2-7; D perhaps matches TRBD1 (6 bases). Germline V gene data show CDR1 as MNHEY and CDR2 as SMNVEV (reference sequence). CDR3 length: 13 residues. V was trimmed by 5 bases and J by 6 bases, leaving 14 bases between them.

This clonotype has more than one count but fewer than ten. V and J are TRBV6-5 and TRBJ1-2, with a possible D match to TRBD1 (5 bases). From germline, CDR1 is MNHEY and CDR2 SVGAGI. The CDR3 consists of 15 residues. The V gene lost 2 bases and the J gene lost 4 bases, with 14 bases spanning the gap. This chain's CDR3 is CASSYTQGDLYGYTF. CDR3 bases: TGTGCCAGCAGTTACACCCAGGGAGACCTCTATGGCTACACCTTC.